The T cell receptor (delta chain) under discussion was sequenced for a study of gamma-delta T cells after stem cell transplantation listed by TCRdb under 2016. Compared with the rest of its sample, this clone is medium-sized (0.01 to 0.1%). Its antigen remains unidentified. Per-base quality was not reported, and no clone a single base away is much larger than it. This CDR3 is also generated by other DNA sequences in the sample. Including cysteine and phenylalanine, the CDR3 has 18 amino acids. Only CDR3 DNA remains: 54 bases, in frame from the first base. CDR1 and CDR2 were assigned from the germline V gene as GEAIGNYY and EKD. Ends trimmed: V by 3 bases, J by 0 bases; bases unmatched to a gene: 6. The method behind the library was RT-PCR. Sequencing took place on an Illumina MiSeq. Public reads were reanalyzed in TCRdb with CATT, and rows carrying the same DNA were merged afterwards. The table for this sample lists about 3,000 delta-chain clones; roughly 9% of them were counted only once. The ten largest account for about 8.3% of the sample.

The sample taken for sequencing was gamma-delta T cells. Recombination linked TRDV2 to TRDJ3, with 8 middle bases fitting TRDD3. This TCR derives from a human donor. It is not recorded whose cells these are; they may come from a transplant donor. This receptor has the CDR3 CACDVLGASSWDTRQMFF. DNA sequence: TGTGCCTGTGACGTACTGGGGGCCAGCTCCTGGGACACCCGACAGATGTTTTTC.